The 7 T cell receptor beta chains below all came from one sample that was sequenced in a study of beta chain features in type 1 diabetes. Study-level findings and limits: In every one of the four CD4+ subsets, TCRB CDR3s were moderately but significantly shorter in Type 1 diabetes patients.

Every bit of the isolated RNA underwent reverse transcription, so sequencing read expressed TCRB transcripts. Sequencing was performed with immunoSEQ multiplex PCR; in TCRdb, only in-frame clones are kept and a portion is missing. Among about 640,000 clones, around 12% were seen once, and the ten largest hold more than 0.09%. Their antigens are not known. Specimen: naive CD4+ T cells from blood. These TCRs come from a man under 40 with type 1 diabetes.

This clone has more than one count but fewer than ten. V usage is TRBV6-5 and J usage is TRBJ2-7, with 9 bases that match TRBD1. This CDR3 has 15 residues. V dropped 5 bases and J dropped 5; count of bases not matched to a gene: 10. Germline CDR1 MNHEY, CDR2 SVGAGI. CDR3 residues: CASSTTGTGRNEQYF. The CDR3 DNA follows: TGTGCCAGCAGTACCACCGGGACAGGGAGGAACGAGCAGTACTTC.

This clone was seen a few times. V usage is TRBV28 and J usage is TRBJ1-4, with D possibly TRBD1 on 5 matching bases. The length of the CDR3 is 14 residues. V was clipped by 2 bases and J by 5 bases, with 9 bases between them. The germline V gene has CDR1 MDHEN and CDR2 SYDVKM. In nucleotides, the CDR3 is TGTGCCAGCAGTTTAGGGGACGTGAATGAAAAACTGTTTTTT. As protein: CASSLGDVNEKLFF.

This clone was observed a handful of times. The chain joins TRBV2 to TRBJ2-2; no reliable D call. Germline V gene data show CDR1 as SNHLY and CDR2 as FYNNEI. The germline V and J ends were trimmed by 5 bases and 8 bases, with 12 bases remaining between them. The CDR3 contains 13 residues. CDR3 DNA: TGTGCCAGCAGTTTTGACCCCAAGGGGGAGCTGTTTTTT. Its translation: CASSFDPKGELFF.

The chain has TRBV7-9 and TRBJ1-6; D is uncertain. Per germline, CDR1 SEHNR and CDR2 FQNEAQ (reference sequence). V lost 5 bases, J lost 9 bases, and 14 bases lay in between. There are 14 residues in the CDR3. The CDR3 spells CASSREAQSSPLHF. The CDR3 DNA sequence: TGTGCCAGCAGCCGAGAGGCTCAGAGTTCACCCCTCCACTTT.

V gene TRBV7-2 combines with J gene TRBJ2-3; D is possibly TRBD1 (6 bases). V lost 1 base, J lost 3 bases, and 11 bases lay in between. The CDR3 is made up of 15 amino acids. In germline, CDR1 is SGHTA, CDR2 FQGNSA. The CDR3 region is CASSLVGDRTDTQYF. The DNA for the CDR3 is TGTGCCAGCAGCTTAGTGGGCGACAGGACAGATACGCAGTATTTT.

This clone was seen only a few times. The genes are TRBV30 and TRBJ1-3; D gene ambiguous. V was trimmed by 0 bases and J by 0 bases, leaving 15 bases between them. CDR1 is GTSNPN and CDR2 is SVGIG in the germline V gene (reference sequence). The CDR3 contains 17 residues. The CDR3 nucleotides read TGTGCCTGGAGTGTACAGACGTACGGGAGCTCTGGAAACACCATATATTTT. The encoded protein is CAWSVQTYGSSGNTIYF.

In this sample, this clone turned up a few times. The CDR3 spells CAWRGEGPGYTF. CDR3 nucleotides: TGTGCCTGGAGAGGGGAAGGGCCCGGCTACACCTTC. J is TRBJ1-2 and V is TRBV30, with D perhaps matching TRBD1 (5 bases). In germline, CDR1 is GTSNPN, CDR2 SVGIG (reference sequence). V dropped 3 bases and J dropped 8 bases, with 13 bases sitting between them. CDR3 length: 12 amino acids.